Each of the 3 T cell receptor beta chains below was sequenced from the same sample in a study of monozygotic twins with inflammatory bowel disease. TCRdb derives one entry per CDR3 protein from the 5' RACE reads, leaving out DNA. This table lists around 380,000 distinct CDR3 sequences. The sequenced material came from blood. The receptors here all came from a human donor with ulcerative colitis or Crohn's disease, or a healthy co-twin of an affected twin (not recorded which).

This sequence joins TRBV7-2 and TRBJ1-1. CDR1 and CDR2 (germline): SGHTA, FQGNSA. This CDR3 is 12 amino acids long. The CDR3 loop is CASSFSDTEAFF.

The J gene is TRBJ2-7, the V gene TRBV7-9; TCRdb reports TRBD2, a call that lacks DNA to check it against. The CDR3 runs 15 residues. CDR1 is SEHNR and CDR2 is FQNEAQ in the germline V gene (reference sequence). This CDR3 is CASSLGLAETYEQYF.

The chain is built from TRBV10-3 and TRBJ2-6; no DNA is available, so the TRBD2 call from TCRdb remains unchecked. The germline CDR1 and CDR2 sequences are ENHRY and SYGVKD. There are 20 residues in the CDR3. CDR3: CAISEWLLAGGDSGANVLTF.